This T cell receptor beta chain was found in a study of T cell responses to AZD1222 COVID-19 vaccine. Germline V gene lookup returns CDR1 ENHRY and CDR2 SYGVKD. Deletions cut 3 bases from V and 2 bases from J, with 10 bases between. The CDR3 loop spans 14 amino acids. Remarks on this clone: Antigen specificity is unknown.

General study findings and limits: CD4 TCRs linked to vaccination spanned spike, dominating at 160-218 and 743-854. Reports say nearly half of spike-specific TCRs go after unmutated variant regions.

Libraries were prepared by immunoSEQ multiplex PCR; TCRdb keeps only in-frame clonotypes and omits some of them. This sample carries approximately 94,000 clones, 88% of them seen once, and the ten largest clones take around 1.8%. This chain uses TRBV10-3 with TRBJ1-1, with no clear D. The sequence was obtained from an adult in good health. The specimen was peripheral blood, collected on day 0 of AZD1222 vaccination. The CDR3 bases are TGTGCCATCAGTGACCGGCAAGGAAACACTGAAGCTTTCTTT. Amino acid sequence: CAISDRQGNTEAFF.